This is a list of T cell receptor beta chains from one sample in a study of regulatory T cells in long-lasting Graves disease. TCRdb analysed the multiplex PCR reads with MiXCR anew, one entry per CDR3 protein. Found here are 420,000 or so distinct CDR3 sequences, about a quarter of them singletons; the top ten hold around 24%. The sample was peripheral blood mononuclear cells (PBMCs), taken when the disease was refractory, from a patient treated with antithyroid drugs. These receptors came from a female donor with Graves disease. Each CDR3 is given with its conserved first and last residue. The D gene is left open where the match is weak. Only some rows state a clone size, as once, few, many or a class for expanded clones.

d_call	j_call	v_call	clone_size	cdr3_aa	cdr3_nt
-	TRBJ1-3	TRBV9	few	CASSVGSSGNTIYF	TGTGCCAGCAGCGTCGGAAGCTCTGGAAACACCATATATTTT
-	TRBJ1-4	TRBV15	many	CATSRDRAATNEKLFF	TGTGCCACCAGCAGAGATCGGGCTGCAACTAATGAAAAACTGTTTTTT
-	TRBJ1-1	TRBV5-1	-	CASSYDLLEAFF	TGCGCCAGCAGCTATGATCTGCTGGAAGCTTTCTTT
TRBD1	TRBJ2-5	TRBV11-2	many	CASSLERGQGVTQYF	TGTGCCAGCAGCTTAGAAAGGGGACAGGGGGTGACCCAGTACTTC
TRBD2	TRBJ2-7	TRBV7-8	many	CASSLSVAGERSYEQYF	TGTGCCAGCAGCTTATCAGTAGCGGGAGAACGCTCCTACGAGCAGTACTTC
-	TRBJ2-7	TRBV7-9	-	CASSPYTYEQYF	TGTGCCAGCAGCCCCTATACCTACGAGCAGTACTTC
TRBD2	TRBJ2-2	TRBV12-3/TRBV12-4	many	CASSRLAESTGELFF	TGTGCCAGCAGCCGACTAGCGGAAAGCACCGGGGAGCTGTTTTTT
-	TRBJ2-5	TRBV20-1	many	CSALPGRLETQYF	TGCAGTGCTCTACCGGGGAGGTTAGAGACCCAGTACTTC
-	TRBJ1-5	TRBV27	-	CASSPLGLYSNQPQHF	TGTGCCAGCAGTCCTCTTGGGTTGTATAGCAATCAGCCCCAGCATTTT
-	TRBJ1-5	TRBV28	many	CASSPTQEAYYQPQHF	TGTGCCAGCAGTCCGACCCAAGAGGCATACTATCAGCCCCAGCATTTT
TRBD1	TRBJ1-1	TRBV28	-	CASSSMTGGIVGTEAFF	TGTGCCAGCAGTTCAATGACAGGGGGCATAGTAGGAACTGAAGCTTTCTTT
TRBD1	TRBJ1-3	TRBV5-1	-	CASSWTGTGNTVYF	TGCGCCAGCAGCTGGACAGGGACTGGAAACACCGTATATTTT